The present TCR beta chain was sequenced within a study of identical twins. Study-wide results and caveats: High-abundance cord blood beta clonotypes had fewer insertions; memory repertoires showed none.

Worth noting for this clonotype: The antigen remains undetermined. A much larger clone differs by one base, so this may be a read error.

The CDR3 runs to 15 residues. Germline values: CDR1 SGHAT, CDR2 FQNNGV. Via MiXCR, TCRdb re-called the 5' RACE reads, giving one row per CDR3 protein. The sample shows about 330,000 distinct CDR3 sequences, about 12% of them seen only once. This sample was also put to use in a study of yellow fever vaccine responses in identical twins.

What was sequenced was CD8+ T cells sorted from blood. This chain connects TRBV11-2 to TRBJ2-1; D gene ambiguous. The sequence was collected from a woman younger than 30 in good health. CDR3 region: CTSSFELSPRDEQFF. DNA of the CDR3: TGTACCAGCAGCTTTGAGCTCTCTCCTCGGGATGAGCAGTTCTTC.